This T cell receptor (beta chain) was identified in a study of cytomegalovirus exposure and HLA in healthy donors. General study findings and limits: A classifier reportedly called cytomegalovirus status with high sensitivity and specificity. Some TCR beta chains (164 of them) were listed as cytomegalovirus-associated. Whilst most TCR sequences proved rare, a subset of public TCRs occurred across many donors.

With regard to this clone: No antigen is known for it.

Trimming at V came to 7 bases and at J to 3 bases, leaving 8 bases not matched to a gene. Germline V gene data show CDR1 as SQVTM and CDR2 as ANQGSEA. This CDR3 is 14 amino acids long. Generated by immunoSEQ multiplex PCR, the TCRdb table keeps only in-frame clones and is missing some. The repertoire holds roughly 250,000 clones, with about 90% as singletons. The chain employs TRBV29-1 and TRBJ1-2, with TRBD1 identical over 10 bases. The specimen was PBMCs. The TCR sequence derives from a woman in her thirties in good health and CMV-seropositive. The CDR3 DNA follows: TGCAGCGCTAATGACAGGGGGCGCGACTATGGCTACACCTTC. This gives the protein CSANDRGRDYGYTF.